The 30 T cell receptor beta chains in this list originate from one sample, sequenced in a study of circulating and synovial CD4+ cells in juvenile arthritis (dated by TCRdb to the mid-2010s). The library was made by the immunoSEQ multiplex PCR assay. In TCRdb, the immuneACCESS table is reduced to in-frame sequences with V and J assigned. These tables do not hold every clone; where another copy was compared, an unresolved V gene accounts for under half, and the others remain unexplained. The sample records approximately 16,000 clones, about 90% of which are singletons. The top ten hold less than 0.9% of the sample. The specimen sequenced was CD4+ T cells from blood. These receptors were collected from a human donor with juvenile idiopathic arthritis.

This clone came up a few times. The genes are TRBV10-3 and TRBJ1-3; 7 nucleotides align to TRBD1. The ends lost 5 bases at V and 0 bases at J; junction bases unmatched: 4. CDR1 and CDR2 from the germline V gene are ENHRY and SYGVKD. CDR3 length: 15 residues. The CDR3 DNA reads as TGTGCCATCAGTAGACAGGGCGTCTCTGGAAACACCATATATTTT. Its translation is CAISRQGVSGNTIYF.

The rearrangement links TRBV28 to TRBJ2-7, with TRBD1 matching over 8 bases. J was trimmed by 7 bases and V by 1 base; bases with no gene match: 9. The length of the CDR3 is 15 residues. The germline gives CDR1 MDHEN, CDR2 SYDVKM. The DNA for the CDR3 is TGTGCCAGCAGTTTATCCGCCCAGGGGGCTGGGGAGCAGTACTTC. It encodes CASSLSAQGAGEQYF. The full variable domain, with the rest looked up from reference TRBV28 and TRBJ2-7, is DVKVTQSSRYLVKRTGEKVFLECVQDMDHENMFWYRQDPGLGLRLIYFSYDVKMKEKGDIPEGYSVSREKKERFSLILESASTNQTSMYLCASSLSAQGAGEQYFGPGTRLTVT.

This clone was observed a few times. This chain links TRBV2 with TRBJ2-3; 9 bases match TRBD2. With V trimmed by 5 bases and J by 4 bases, 10 bases remained unmatched. CDR3 length: 16 residues. Germline CDR1 reads SNHLY; CDR2 reads FYNNEI. In DNA, the CDR3 is TGTGCCAGCAGTCAAAATAGCGGGAGCGGAGCAGATACGCAGTATTTT. Translation gives CASSQNSGSGADTQYF.

V usage is TRBV18 and J usage is TRBJ1-3; 8 bases align to TRBD1. With V trimmed by 2 bases and J by 0 bases, 9 bases remained unmatched. Germline V gene sequence: CDR1 KGHSH, CDR2 LQKENI. The CDR3 covers 18 residues. This CDR3 reads CASSPVTGALGSGNTIYF. CDR3 nucleotides: TGTGCCAGCTCACCAGTGACAGGGGCTCTAGGCTCTGGAAACACCATATATTTT.

The gene calls are TRBV7-9 and TRBJ2-7; 7 nucleotides match TRBD1. This CDR3 is built from 12 residues. J lost 12 bases, V lost 1 base, and 6 bases had no gene match. Germline-derived CDR1 and CDR2 are SEHNR and FQNEAQ (reference sequence). The CDR3 nucleotides are TGTGCCAGCAGCTTAGACGCGACAGGGCTGTACTTC. Encoded protein: CASSLDATGLYF. Variable domain in full (rest from reference TRBV7-9 and TRBJ2-7): DTGVSQNPRHKITKRGQNVTFRCDPISEHNRLYWYRQTLGQGPEFLTYFQNEAQLEKSRLLSDRFSAERPKGSFSTLEIQRTEQGDSAMYLCASSLDATGLYFGPGTRLTVT.

The chain is built from TRBV25-1 and TRBJ2-2; TRBD2 is a possible D gene (6 bases). The CDR3 sequence is 16 residues long. The germline V gene has CDR1 MGHDK and CDR2 SYGVNS. The V end was cut by 1 base, the J end by 5 bases, with 14 bases between. CDR3 sequence reads: CASSESTPGGTGELFF. The CDR3 coding sequence is TGTGCCAGCAGTGAATCGACGCCCGGAGGGACCGGGGAGCTGTTTTTT.

This clone appeared once. The J gene is TRBJ1-5, the V gene TRBV10-3; weak D call: TRBD1 (5 bases). Germline values: CDR1 ENHRY, CDR2 SYGVKD. Deletions cut 10 bases from V and 4 bases from J, with 20 bases between. CDR3 length: 15 amino acids. CDR3 sequence: CATQRDSNINQPQHF. The CDR3 region has the DNA TGTGCCACCCAACGAGACAGCAATATTAATCAGCCCCAGCATTTT.

The chain employs TRBV2 and TRBJ1-2; 9 bases match TRBD1. Unmatched junction bases numbered 14, after V lost 7 bases and J lost 8 bases. CDR3 length: 15 residues. Germline V gives CDR1 SNHLY, CDR2 FYNNEI. The chain's CDR3 is CASMRDRVLPEGYTF. As DNA, the CDR3 is TGTGCCAGCATGCGGGACAGGGTCCTCCCGGAAGGCTACACCTTC. The complete variable domain, with remaining parts taken from reference TRBV2 and TRBJ1-2, reads EPEVTQTPSHQVTQMGQEVILRCVPISNHLYFYWYRQILGQKVEFLVSFYNNEISEKSEIFDDQFSVERPDGSNFTLKIRSTKLEDSAMYFCASMRDRVLPEGYTFGSGTRLTVV.

The CDR3, as DNA: TGTGCCAGTAGTATGGGGACAGGGGGGAATAATTCACCCCTCCACTTT. Protein sequence: CASSMGTGGNNSPLHF. This chain connects TRBV19 to TRBJ1-6; 11 bases are shared with TRBD1. Trimming cost V 3 bases and J 5 bases; bases outside gene matches: 3. The CDR3 is made up of 16 amino acids. Germline V lookup: CDR1 LNHDA, CDR2 SQIVND (reference sequence).

CDR3 sequence reads: CAWSMFAGGRMNEQFF. The CDR3 DNA sequence: TGTGCCTGGAGTATGTTCGCCGGCGGGAGGATGAATGAGCAGTTCTTC. The rearrangement joins TRBV30 to TRBJ2-1; 8 bases align to TRBD2. Germline lookup yields CDR1 GTSNPN and CDR2 SVGIG (reference sequence). The trim removed 2 bases at V and 7 bases at J, leaving 13 bases unmatched. The CDR3 has 16 residues.

V and J are TRBV27 and TRBJ1-5, with D perhaps matching TRBD1 (5 bases). From germline, CDR1 is MNHEY and CDR2 SMNVEV (reference sequence). V gave up 2 bases and J gave up 0 bases, with 8 bases separating them. The CDR3 sequence is 15 residues long. CDR3 DNA sequence: TGTGCCAGCAGTTTAGACAGATATAGCAATCAGCCCCAGCATTTT. Amino acid sequence: CASSLDRYSNQPQHF.

The genes are TRBV4-3 and TRBJ2-5; 14 bases are a match to TRBD2. This CDR3 contains 22 residues. Germline V gene sequence: CDR1 LGHNA, CDR2 YSLEER. The junction had 20 bases not matched to a gene; V was cut back by 1 base and J by 4 bases. In DNA form, the CDR3 reads TGCGCCAGCAGCCAAGTCCGGTCCGGGACTAGCGGGGGTGGCCGGAGGGGAGAGACCCAGTACTTC. Its protein is CASSQVRSGTSGGGRRGETQYF.

The chain uses TRBV4-2 and TRBJ2-5; 9 nucleotides agree with TRBD2. Germline V CDR1 and CDR2: LGHNA, YNFKEQ. Trimming removed 1 base from V and 5 bases from J; junction bases left unmatched: 20. The CDR3 is 20 amino acids. CDR3 bases: TGTGCCAGCAGCCAAGTGGGGGAAGGGGGCGTTGGCGGGGGGGCGGAGACCCAGTACTTC. Protein product: CASSQVGEGGVGGGAETQYF.

The CDR3 DNA is TGTGCCAGCAGCCGGGGGGTGCGGATTAACTATGGCTACACCTTC. This translates into CASSRGVRINYGYTF. The chain combines TRBV14 with TRBJ1-2; D perhaps matches TRBD1 (5 bases). Per the germline V gene, CDR1 is SGHDN and CDR2 is FVKESK. The CDR3 length is 15 residues. The V and J ends lost 4 bases and 1 base respectively, with 13 bases between them.

Comment on this clone: The sample carries other DNA sequences with the same CDR3. The chain recombines TRBV5-1 with TRBJ1-6; D gene uncertain. CDR1 and CDR2 (germline): SGHRS, YFSETQ. V was cut by 4 bases and J by 0 bases, with 14 bases left in between. There are 17 residues in the CDR3. The CDR3 DNA reads TGCGCCAGCAGCGCGAGAGACTCAGTCTCCTATAATTCACCCCTCCACTTT. It codes for CASSARDSVSYNSPLHF.

The chain uses TRBV19 and TRBJ2-5; D is perhaps TRBD1 (6 bases). The CDR3 is 14 residues long. The V gene's germline CDR1 is LNHDA and CDR2 SQIVND (reference sequence). V was cut by 3 bases and J by 2 bases, with 10 bases left in between. The CDR3, as DNA: TGTGCCAGTAGTATCCCCGGACAGCAAGAGACCCAGTACTTC. This translates into CASSIPGQQETQYF.

V usage is TRBV30 and J usage is TRBJ1-3, with 7 bases matching TRBD1. CDR3 length: 15 residues. With 3 bases clipped from V and 0 bases from J, the junction kept 5 bases outside the gene matches. Germline CDR1 and CDR2: GTSNPN and SVGIG (reference sequence). CDR3: CAWRTGRYSGNTIYF. DNA of the CDR3: TGTGCCTGGAGGACAGGGCGATACTCTGGAAACACCATATATTTT.

The chain links TRBV19 to TRBJ2-3, with 7 bases matching TRBD2. Germline V gene data show CDR1 as LNHDA and CDR2 as SQIVND (reference sequence). J was trimmed by 1 base and V by 6 bases; bases with no gene match: 7. The length of the CDR3 is 15 residues. CDR3 nucleotide sequence: TGTGCCAGTAGGGGGAGGGGCTTGGGCACAGATACGCAGTATTTT. It translates to CASRGRGLGTDTQYF.

The gene calls are TRBV30 and TRBJ1-2; unclear D gene. Deletions cut 2 bases from V and 4 bases from J, with 5 bases between. This CDR3 is built from 11 residues. Germline V gives CDR1 GTSNPN, CDR2 SVGIG (reference sequence). The CDR3 DNA sequence: TGTGCCTGGAGTCCCGGCTATGGCTACACCTTC. It is translated as CAWSPGYGYTF.

V usage is TRBV27 and J usage is TRBJ2-1; TRBD2 matches at 8 bases. CDR3 length equals 17 residues. V lost 8 bases to trimming and J lost 0 bases; unmatched junction nucleotides: 12. Germline loops: CDR1 MNHEY, CDR2 SMNVEV (reference sequence). CDR3 protein: CASGFLAGTFSYNEQFF. CDR3 DNA sequence: TGTGCCAGCGGCTTCCTAGCGGGCACCTTCTCCTACAATGAGCAGTTCTTC.

This clone was seen once. The chain has TRBV4-2 and TRBJ2-3; D unresolved. Trimming cost V 1 base and J 2 bases, with 13 bases left between them. The CDR3 contains 16 residues. CDR1 is LGHNA and CDR2 is YNFKEQ in the germline V gene. CDR3 DNA sequence: TGTGCCAGCAGCCAAGTCGCACAGCAAATCACAGATACGCAGTATTTT. It is translated as CASSQVAQQITDTQYF.

The gene calls are TRBV7-9 and TRBJ2-7, with TRBD1 identical over 8 bases. This CDR3 region has 14 residues. Germline loops: CDR1 SEHNR, CDR2 FQNEAQ (reference sequence). Unmatched junction bases numbered 11, after V lost 7 bases and J lost 6 bases. CDR3 bases: TGTGCCAGCAACGGGTGGCAGGGGGCCCTCGAGCAGTACTTC. Translating gives CASNGWQGALEQYF. Variable domain in full (rest from reference TRBV7-9 and TRBJ2-7): DTGVSQNPRHKITKRGQNVTFRCDPISEHNRLYWYRQTLGQGPEFLTYFQNEAQLEKSRLLSDRFSAERPKGSFSTLEIQRTEQGDSAMYLCASNGWQGALEQYFGPGTRLTVT.

The gene calls are TRBV7-3 and TRBJ2-1; 10 positions agree with TRBD1. J gave up 3 bases and V 6 bases, and 5 bases lay outside the gene matches. This CDR3 region has 15 residues. Germline V CDR1 and CDR2: SGHTA, FQGTGA. CDR3 in DNA: TGTGCCAGCAGAACGGGACAGGGGAACTACAATGAGCAGTTCTTC. Translated: CASRTGQGNYNEQFF.

The J gene is TRBJ1-4, the V gene TRBV15; no clear D. In germline, CDR1 is LNHNV, CDR2 YYDKDF (reference sequence). V shed 5 bases and J shed 0 bases, with 10 bases lying between them. The CDR3 runs 15 residues. The DNA for the CDR3 is TGTGCCACCAGCGAAGGCGGCGCAACTAATGAAAAACTGTTTTTT. This translates into CATSEGGATNEKLFF.

The chain employs TRBV6-1 and TRBJ1-2; D is perhaps TRBD1 (6 bases). The CDR3 sequence is 13 residues long. V was trimmed by 9 bases and J by 7 bases, leaving 18 bases between them. Germline values: CDR1 MNHNS, CDR2 SASEGT. Here the CDR3 reads CASILMQGSGYTF. As DNA, the CDR3 is TGTGCCAGTATACTTATGCAGGGGAGTGGCTACACCTTC.

The chain is built from TRBV6-5 and TRBJ2-7; 8 bases are shared with TRBD2. The CDR3 length is 13 residues. After removal of 2 bases from V and 6 bases from J, the junction contained 3 bases not matched to a gene. The germline gives CDR1 MNHEY, CDR2 SVGAGI. The CDR3 sequence: CASSYTAGGEQYF. The CDR3 DNA sequence: TGTGCCAGCAGTTACACCGCGGGGGGCGAGCAGTACTTC.

The chain is built from TRBV19 and TRBJ1-2; 7 bases align to TRBD1. Germline CDR1 is LNHDA and CDR2 is SQIVND (reference sequence). Germline trimming cut 3 bases from V and 2 bases from J; bases unmatched to any gene: 3. This CDR3 has 14 residues. Here the CDR3 reads CASSIQGVNYGYTF. DNA of the CDR3: TGTGCCAGTAGTATCCAGGGGGTAAACTATGGCTACACCTTC.

J is TRBJ2-5 and V is TRBV9; TRBD2 aligns across 7 bases. This CDR3 has 15 residues. Per germline, CDR1 SGDLS and CDR2 YYNGEE. Trimming at V came to 0 bases and at J to 5 bases, leaving 7 bases not matched to a gene. The CDR3 protein is CASSVASGGGETQYF. CDR3 in DNA: TGTGCCAGCAGCGTAGCTAGTGGGGGAGGGGAGACCCAGTACTTC. The full variable domain, with the rest looked up from reference TRBV9 and TRBJ2-5, is DSGVTQTPKHLITATGQRVTLRCSPRSGDLSVYWYQQSLDQGLQFLIQYYNGEERAKGNILERFSAQQFPDLHSELNLSSLELGDSALYFCASSVASGGGETQYFGPGTRLLVL.

The CDR3 nucleotides are TGTGCCATCAGTACACAGGGGTCCGGGGAGCTGTTTTTT. Its translation is CAISTQGSGELFF. This rearrangement joins TRBV10-3 to TRBJ2-2; 7 positions match TRBD1. V shed 5 bases and J 6 bases; nucleotides not matched to a gene: 3. Germline-derived CDR1 and CDR2 are ENHRY and SYGVKD. The CDR3 length is 13 residues.

The chain recombines TRBV2 with TRBJ2-1; D remains ambiguous. V was clipped by 7 bases and J by 8 bases, with 6 bases between them. This CDR3 has 10 residues. Germline CDR1 and CDR2: SNHLY and FYNNEI. CDR3 loop: CASMQYEQFF. The CDR3 DNA is TGTGCCAGCATGCAGTATGAGCAGTTCTTC.